The rows below give T cell receptor beta chains drawn from one sample of a study of blood T cell repertoires in COVID-19. Profiling relied on immunoSEQ multiplex PCR, and the TCRdb table lists in-frame clones only, not all of them. The table has approximately 480,000 clones, roughly nine tenths seen once; the top ten hold roughly 0.84%. Source material: peripheral blood. The receptors originated from a man between 18 and 29 years old with COVID-19, enrolled during active disease. Both conserved end residues are part of each CDR3. D genes are given only for firm matches. Rows give clone size only sometimes, using once, few, many, or a class for an expanded clone.

size: -
D: TRBD2
V: TRBV15
J: TRBJ2-1
DNA: TGTGCCACCAGCAGAGAGACTAGCGGCTACAATGAGCAGTTCTTC
CDR3: CATSRETSGYNEQFF

size: -
D: TRBD1
V: TRBV3-1/TRBV3-2
J: TRBJ1-1
DNA: TGTGCCAGCAGCTTAGGACAGGGGATGAACACTGAAGCTTTCTTT
CDR3: CASSLGQGMNTEAFF

size: -
D: -
V: TRBV3-1/TRBV3-2
J: TRBJ1-6
DNA: TGTGCCAGCAGCCAAGCGGCCAGGGGAGATTCACCCCTCCACTTT
CDR3: CASSQAARGDSPLHF

size: -
D: -
V: TRBV10-3
J: TRBJ1-4
DNA: TGTGCCATCAGTGAACATGGTAATGAAAAACTGTTTTTT
CDR3: CAISEHGNEKLFF

size: -
D: TRBD2
V: TRBV7-8
J: TRBJ2-1
DNA: TGTGCCAGCAGCTTAAGCGGGGGCCCTAATGAGCAGTTCTTC
CDR3: CASSLSGGPNEQFF

size: -
D: -
V: TRBV7-8
J: TRBJ2-3
DNA: TGTGCCAGCAGCTTGACAACTAGCACAGATACGCAGTATTTT
CDR3: CASSLTTSTDTQYF

size: -
D: -
V: TRBV6-1
J: TRBJ2-3
DNA: TGTGCCAGCAGTGAAGCGGGGGGGCCGGGAGATACGCAGTATTTT
CDR3: CASSEAGGPGDTQYF

size: -
D: TRBD1
V: TRBV14
J: TRBJ2-3
DNA: TGTGCCAGCAGCCGACGGACAGGGTACGGGCCAGATACGCAGTATTTT
CDR3: CASSRRTGYGPDTQYF

size: -
D: TRBD1
V: TRBV5-4
J: TRBJ2-5
DNA: TGTGCCAGCAGCTTACAGGGGTGGGAGACCCAGTACTTC
CDR3: CASSLQGWETQYF

size: -
D: -
V: TRBV18
J: TRBJ2-7
DNA: TGTGCCAGCTCATACAGACAGGATAGCTCCTACGAGCAGTACTTC
CDR3: CASSYRQDSSYEQYF

size: -
D: -
V: TRBV15
J: TRBJ2-7
DNA: TGTGCCACCAGCAGAGGCGGCGGTTCCTCCAACGAGCAGTACTTC
CDR3: CATSRGGGSSNEQYF

size: once
D: TRBD2
V: TRBV7-2
J: TRBJ2-1
DNA: TGTGCCAGCAGCTTTAAGTCCCGGACTAGCGGGGGGAATGAGCAGTTCTTC
CDR3: CASSFKSRTSGGNEQFF

size: -
D: -
V: TRBV7-9
J: TRBJ2-7
DNA: TGTGCCAGCAGCTTAGAACTGGCAGGAGGGGAGCAGTACTTC
CDR3: CASSLELAGGEQYF

size: -
D: -
V: TRBV4-2
J: TRBJ2-3
DNA: TGTGCCAGCAGCCAAGAAAAGCGGGCACGCACAGATACGCAGTATTTT
CDR3: CASSQEKRARTDTQYF

size: -
D: TRBD2
V: TRBV30
J: TRBJ2-2
DNA: TGTGCCTCCAAAGGGACTAGCGACACCGGGGAGCTGTTTTTT
CDR3: CASKGTSDTGELFF

size: -
D: -
V: TRBV2
J: TRBJ1-5
DNA: TGTGCCACCAGATTAGGGGGACCGAGCAATCAGCCCCAGCATTTT
CDR3: CATRLGGPSNQPQHF

size: -
D: TRBD1
V: TRBV6-5
J: TRBJ1-1
DNA: TGTGCCAGCAGTTACGAGGGGACAGCGAACACTGAAGCTTTCTTT
CDR3: CASSYEGTANTEAFF

size: -
D: -
V: TRBV12-3/TRBV12-4
J: TRBJ1-6
DNA: TGTGCCAGCAGTTTTCAGGGGAAATCACCCCTCCACTTT
CDR3: CASSFQGKSPLHF

size: -
D: TRBD2
V: TRBV27
J: TRBJ2-1
DNA: TGTGCCAGCAGTTTATTTGCGGGGGGGAACAATGAGCAGTTCTTC
CDR3: CASSLFAGGNNEQFF

size: -
D: TRBD2
V: TRBV20-1
J: TRBJ2-4
DNA: TGCAGTGCTAGTCGGACTAGCTTAAACATTCAGTACTTC
CDR3: CSASRTSLNIQYF

size: -
D: -
V: TRBV11-2
J: TRBJ1-1
DNA: TGTGCCAGCAGCCGCCCGGTTAACACTGAAGCTTTCTTT
CDR3: CASSRPVNTEAFF

size: -
D: -
V: TRBV28
J: TRBJ2-7
DNA: TGTGCCAGCGGTATGGCGGGGCAGTACTTC
CDR3: CASGMAGQYF

size: -
D: -
V: TRBV5-1
J: TRBJ1-6
DNA: TGCGCCAGCAGCCCGTTATCCAGGGGACGCGTAAATTCACCCCTCCACTTT
CDR3: CASSPLSRGRVNSPLHF

size: -
D: -
V: TRBV12-3/TRBV12-4
J: TRBJ2-1
DNA: TGTGCCAGCAGTTTTGAGGTCGGGGAGCAGTTCTTC
CDR3: CASSFEVGEQFF

size: once
D: -
V: TRBV14
J: TRBJ2-1
DNA: TGTGCCAGCAGCCAAGTTTCGGGGGCCTACAATGAGCAGTTCTTC
CDR3: CASSQVSGAYNEQFF

size: -
D: -
V: TRBV27
J: TRBJ1-1
DNA: TGTGCCAGCAGACGCAGCGGAACAACTGAAGCTTTCTTT
CDR3: CASRRSGTTEAFF

size: -
D: -
V: TRBV14
J: TRBJ2-7
DNA: TGTGCCAGCAGCCAAGATGGCAAGCGGAGCTCCTACGAGCAGTACTTC
CDR3: CASSQDGKRSSYEQYF

size: -
D: -
V: TRBV4-1
J: TRBJ1-2
DNA: TGCGCCAGCAGCTTATTGACAGGACCCAACTATGGCTACACCTTC
CDR3: CASSLLTGPNYGYTF

size: -
D: -
V: TRBV5-4
J: TRBJ2-1
DNA: TGTGCCAGCAGCTTGGACTCCCCAAATTACAATGAGCAGTTCTTC
CDR3: CASSLDSPNYNEQFF

size: once
D: -
V: TRBV27
J: TRBJ1-1
DNA: TGTGCCAGCAGTTCTCTTTACATGAACACTGAAGCTTTCTTT
CDR3: CASSSLYMNTEAFF

size: -
D: -
V: TRBV6-5
J: TRBJ2-5
DNA: TGTGCCAGCAGTTACAACGGACTCCAAGAGACCCAGTACTTC
CDR3: CASSYNGLQETQYF

size: -
D: -
V: TRBV7-8
J: TRBJ2-7
DNA: TGTGCCAGCAGCCCAGGGGGGTCCTACGAGCAGTACTTC
CDR3: CASSPGGSYEQYF

size: -
D: -
V: TRBV24-1
J: TRBJ2-1
DNA: TGTGCCACCAGCCGTGGGGAGACTGAGCAGTTCTTC
CDR3: CATSRGETEQFF

size: -
D: TRBD1
V: TRBV19
J: TRBJ2-1
DNA: TGTGCCAGTACCGCGGACAGGAACCGCTACAATGAGCAGTTCTTC
CDR3: CASTADRNRYNEQFF

size: -
D: -
V: TRBV7-6
J: TRBJ2-1
DNA: TGTGCCAGCCGGAGTTTTGGGGGGAATGCCTACAATGAGCAGTTCTTC
CDR3: CASRSFGGNAYNEQFF

size: -
D: TRBD2
V: TRBV11-3
J: TRBJ2-5
DNA: TGTGCCAGCAGCACAAGACTAGCTGGGGAAGAGACCCAGTACTTC
CDR3: CASSTRLAGEETQYF

size: -
D: TRBD2
V: TRBV19
J: TRBJ2-1
DNA: TGTGCCAGTAGTATCGTAGCGGGGGGTTTCTATGAGCAGTTCTTC
CDR3: CASSIVAGGFYEQFF

size: -
D: -
V: TRBV21-1
J: TRBJ1-2
DNA: TGTGCCAGCAGCACTGGGACTCGGACAGGGAGATCATATGGCTACACCTTC
CDR3: CASSTGTRTGRSYGYTF

size: -
D: -
V: TRBV19
J: TRBJ1-5
DNA: TGTGCCAGTAGCCCCCCCGTCAGAGGACAGCCCCAGCATTTT
CDR3: CASSPPVRGQPQHF

size: -
D: -
V: TRBV7-2
J: TRBJ2-3
DNA: TGTGCCAGCAGCGTACAGGTCCCAGATACGCAGTATTTT
CDR3: CASSVQVPDTQYF

size: -
D: -
V: TRBV2
J: TRBJ2-1
DNA: TGTGCCAGCAGTGAATGGGGGGAAGGTGAGCAGTTCTTC
CDR3: CASSEWGEGEQFF

size: once
D: TRBD2
V: TRBV5-6
J: TRBJ2-5
DNA: TGTGCCAGCAGCGAGGGACTAGCGGCGCAAGAGACCCAGTACTTC
CDR3: CASSEGLAAQETQYF

size: -
D: TRBD1
V: TRBV6-5
J: TRBJ1-1
DNA: TGTGCCAGCAGTTACCAACAGGGGTCCATGAACACTGAAGCTTTCTTT
CDR3: CASSYQQGSMNTEAFF

size: -
D: -
V: TRBV11-2
J: TRBJ2-1
DNA: TGTGCCAGCAGCTTCTTGGACAGAAACAATGAGCAGTTCTTC
CDR3: CASSFLDRNNEQFF

size: once
D: TRBD2
V: TRBV7-9
J: TRBJ2-2
DNA: TGTGCCAGCAGCCCGAGACGACTAGCGGGGGGCCGGACCGGGGAGCTGTTTTTT
CDR3: CASSPRRLAGGRTGELFF

size: -
D: TRBD1
V: TRBV28
J: TRBJ2-7
DNA: TGTGCCAGCAGTTCACCAAGGACAGGGGTCTACGAGCAGTACTTC
CDR3: CASSSPRTGVYEQYF

size: -
D: TRBD1
V: TRBV10-2
J: TRBJ2-5
DNA: TGCGCCAGCGCCCAGGGACAGTTAAAAGAGACCCAGTACTTC
CDR3: CASAQGQLKETQYF

size: -
D: -
V: TRBV13
J: TRBJ2-7
DNA: TGTGCCAGCAGCTTAGGGCATGTAACAGGGAGTCTGTACGAGCAGTACTTC
CDR3: CASSLGHVTGSLYEQYF

size: -
D: -
V: TRBV14
J: TRBJ1-1
DNA: TGTGCCAGCAGCCAAGGACAGACCACTGAAGCTTTCTTT
CDR3: CASSQGQTTEAFF

size: -
D: -
V: TRBV29-1
J: TRBJ2-2
DNA: TGCAGCGTTAGACTAAACACCGGGGAGCTGTTTTTT
CDR3: CSVRLNTGELFF

size: -
D: TRBD2
V: TRBV19
J: TRBJ2-1
DNA: TGTGCCAGTAGTATAGAGCGGGGGGGGAATGAGCAGTTCTTC
CDR3: CASSIERGGNEQFF

size: -
D: -
V: TRBV10-3
J: TRBJ1-6
DNA: TGTGCCATCAGTGGGGCCCATAATTCACCCCTCCACTTT
CDR3: CAISGAHNSPLHF

size: -
D: TRBD2
V: TRBV6-1
J: TRBJ2-4
DNA: TGTGCCAGCAGTGAAGTCCTAGCGGGGGGCCCTCAGTACTTC
CDR3: CASSEVLAGGPQYF

size: -
D: TRBD2
V: TRBV7-2
J: TRBJ2-3
DNA: TGTGCCAGCAGCTTAGCAGGACTAGCTTCTAATACGCAGTATTTT
CDR3: CASSLAGLASNTQYF

size: -
D: TRBD1
V: TRBV29-1
J: TRBJ2-7
DNA: TGCAGCGTTGAGGGGACAGGGAGGAGCTCCTACGAGCAGTACTTC
CDR3: CSVEGTGRSSYEQYF

size: -
D: TRBD2
V: TRBV2
J: TRBJ2-1
DNA: TGTGCCAGCAGTGAATTGTTAGCGGGAGGCGATGAGCAGTTCTTC
CDR3: CASSELLAGGDEQFF

size: -
D: -
V: TRBV6-6
J: TRBJ1-4
DNA: TGTGCCAGCAGTGGACAGTCTAATGAAAAACTGTTTTTT
CDR3: CASSGQSNEKLFF

size: -
D: TRBD1
V: TRBV25-1
J: TRBJ1-3
DNA: TGTGCCAGCAGTGCGACAGGGTTGAGAAACACCATATATTTT
CDR3: CASSATGLRNTIYF

size: -
D: -
V: TRBV18
J: TRBJ1-6
DNA: TGTGCCAGCTCACCCGACAGGCGAGGGAATTCACCCCTCCACTTT
CDR3: CASSPDRRGNSPLHF

size: -
D: -
V: TRBV27
J: TRBJ2-2
DNA: TGTGCCAGCAGTTTGGAGGGGATAGGACGGGGGAACGGGGAGCTGTTTTTT
CDR3: CASSLEGIGRGNGELFF